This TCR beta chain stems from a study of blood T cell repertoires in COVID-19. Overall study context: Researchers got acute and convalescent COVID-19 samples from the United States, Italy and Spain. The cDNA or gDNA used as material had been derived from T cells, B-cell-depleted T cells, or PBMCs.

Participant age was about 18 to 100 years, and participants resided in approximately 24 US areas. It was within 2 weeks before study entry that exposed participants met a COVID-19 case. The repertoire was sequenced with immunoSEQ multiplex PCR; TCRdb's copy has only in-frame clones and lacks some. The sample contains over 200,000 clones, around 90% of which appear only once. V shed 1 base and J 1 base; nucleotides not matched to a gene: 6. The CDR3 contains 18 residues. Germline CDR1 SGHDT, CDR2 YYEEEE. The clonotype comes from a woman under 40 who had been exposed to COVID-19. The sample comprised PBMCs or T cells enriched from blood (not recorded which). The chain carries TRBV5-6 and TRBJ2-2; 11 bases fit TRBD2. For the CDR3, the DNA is TGTGCCAGCAGCTTGCTCGGCGGGACTAGCGGGAACACCGGGGAGCTGTTTTTT. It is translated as CASSLLGGTSGNTGELFF. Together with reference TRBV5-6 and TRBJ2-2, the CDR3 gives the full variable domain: DAGVTQSPTHLIKTRGQQVTLRCSPKSGHDTVSWYQQALGQGPQFIFQYYEEEERQRGNFPDRFSGHQFPNYSSELNVNALLLGDSALYLCASSLLGGTSGNTGELFFGEGSRLTVL.